This TCR beta chain was recorded in a study of cytomegalovirus exposure and HLA in healthy donors. The PCR had 60 Vbeta and 13 Jbeta primers. Profiling relied on immunoSEQ multiplex PCR, and the TCRdb table lists in-frame clones only, not all of them. The sample holds about 100,000 clones, 55% to 80% seen once. The germline CDR1 and CDR2 sequences are SEHNR and FQNEAQ (reference sequence). The length of the CDR3 is 16 residues. With V trimmed by 5 bases and J by 0 bases, 9 bases remained unmatched. Regarding the study as a whole: Presence/absence analyses treated sequencing depth as roughly uniform across donors. DRB1 showed the most TCR associations and HLA-C the fewest in a later analysis, as rates varied by HLA locus.

Turning to this clone: The antigen is not known.

The sequencing sample was made of PBMCs. This sequence was found in a man in his forties or fifties in good health and CMV-seronegative. The chain has TRBV7-9 and TRBJ1-1; 7 bases fit TRBD1. CDR3 bases: TGTGCCAGCAGCCCCCGACAGGGACCCATGAACACTGAAGCTTTCTTT. This codes for CASSPRQGPMNTEAFF.